This entry describes one T cell receptor (beta chain). Sequenced by immunoSEQ multiplex PCR; TCRdb stores in-frame clones only, minus some. The sample has under 250,000 clones; roughly 85% are singletons. CDR1 LNHDA and CDR2 SQIVND come from the germline V gene (reference sequence). The CDR3 contains 15 residues. V was shortened by 5 bases and J by 5 bases, with 19 bases between the two germline ends. The sample is drawn from a study of blood T cell repertoires in COVID-19. The source material was peripheral blood. The receptor's source is a woman aged 18-29 years with acute or convalescent COVID-19. The chain links TRBV19 to TRBJ2-7; D might be TRBD1 (5 bases). DNA of the CDR3: TGTGCCAGTAGTCCCAGGACATCCCAAGGCAACGAGCAGTACTTC. This sequence encodes CASSPRTSQGNEQYF.